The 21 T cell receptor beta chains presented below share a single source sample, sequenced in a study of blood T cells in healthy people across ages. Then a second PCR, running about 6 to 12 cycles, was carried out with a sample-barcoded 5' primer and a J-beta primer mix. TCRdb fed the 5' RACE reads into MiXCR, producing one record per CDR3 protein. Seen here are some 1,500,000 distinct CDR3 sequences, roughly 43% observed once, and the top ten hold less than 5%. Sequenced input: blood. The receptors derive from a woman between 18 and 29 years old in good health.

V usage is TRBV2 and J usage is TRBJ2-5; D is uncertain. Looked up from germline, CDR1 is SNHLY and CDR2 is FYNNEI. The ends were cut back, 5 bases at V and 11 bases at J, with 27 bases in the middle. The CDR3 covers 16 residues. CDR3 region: CASSPSRGRYYNEQYF. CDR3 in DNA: TGTGCCAGCAGTCCCTCCCGAGGCCGATACTACAATGAGCAGTACTTC.

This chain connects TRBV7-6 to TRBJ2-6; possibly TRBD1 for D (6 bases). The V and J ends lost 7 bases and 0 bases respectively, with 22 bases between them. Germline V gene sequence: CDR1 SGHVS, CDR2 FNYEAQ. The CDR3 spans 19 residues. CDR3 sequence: CASNQDSRDYYSGANVLTF. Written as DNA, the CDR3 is TGTGCCAGCAACCAGGACAGCCGAGACTATTACTCTGGGGCCAACGTCCTGACTTTC.

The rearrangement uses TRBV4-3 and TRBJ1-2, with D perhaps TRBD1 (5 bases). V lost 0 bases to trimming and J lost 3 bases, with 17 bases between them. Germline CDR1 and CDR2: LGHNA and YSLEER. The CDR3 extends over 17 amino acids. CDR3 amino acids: CASSQDGLQGTDYGYTF. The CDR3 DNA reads TGCGCCAGCAGCCAAGACGGGTTGCAGGGAACAGACTATGGCTACACCTTC.

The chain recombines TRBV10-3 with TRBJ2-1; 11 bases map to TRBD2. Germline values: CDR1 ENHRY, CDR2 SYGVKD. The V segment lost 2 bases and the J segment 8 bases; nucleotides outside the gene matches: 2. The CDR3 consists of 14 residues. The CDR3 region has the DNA TGTGCCATCAGTGAGACTAGCGGGGGCGATGAGCAGTTCTTC. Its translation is CAISETSGGDEQFF.

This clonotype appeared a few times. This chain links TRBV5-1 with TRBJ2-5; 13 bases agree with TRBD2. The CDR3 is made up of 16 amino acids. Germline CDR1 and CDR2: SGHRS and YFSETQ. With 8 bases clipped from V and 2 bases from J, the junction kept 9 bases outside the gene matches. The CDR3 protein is CASVPGLAGAQETQYF. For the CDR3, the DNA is TGCGCCAGTGTTCCAGGACTAGCGGGGGCACAAGAGACCCAGTACTTC.

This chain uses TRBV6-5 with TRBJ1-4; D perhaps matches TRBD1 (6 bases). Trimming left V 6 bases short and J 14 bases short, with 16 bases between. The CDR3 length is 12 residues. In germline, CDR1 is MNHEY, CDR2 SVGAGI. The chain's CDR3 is CASSLDRLRLFF. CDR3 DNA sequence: TGTGCCAGCAGCCTCGACAGGCTTCGTCTGTTTTTT.

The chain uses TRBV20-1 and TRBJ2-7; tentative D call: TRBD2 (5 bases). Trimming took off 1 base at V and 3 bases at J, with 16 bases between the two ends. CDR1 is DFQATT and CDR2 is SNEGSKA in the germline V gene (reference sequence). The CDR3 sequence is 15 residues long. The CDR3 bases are TGCAGTGCTAGAGCCCCCACCTCCGGGGTCTACGAGCAGTACTTC. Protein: CSARAPTSGVYEQYF.

The CDR3 DNA is TGCGCCAGCAGCTTGACCGGGGAAACCGGAAACACCATATATTTT. Translating it yields CASSLTGETGNTIYF. The chain uses TRBV5-1 and TRBJ1-3, with unresolved D. The germline CDR1 and CDR2 sequences are SGHRS and YFSETQ. CDR3 length equals 15 residues. The V gene lost 1 base and the J gene lost 4 bases, with 12 bases spanning the gap.

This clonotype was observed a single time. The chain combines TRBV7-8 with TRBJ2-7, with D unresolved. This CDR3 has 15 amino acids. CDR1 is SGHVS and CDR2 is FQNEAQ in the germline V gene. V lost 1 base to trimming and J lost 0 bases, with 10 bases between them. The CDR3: CASSLVGVRSYEQYF. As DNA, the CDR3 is TGTGCCAGCAGCTTAGTAGGCGTGCGCTCCTACGAGCAGTACTTC.

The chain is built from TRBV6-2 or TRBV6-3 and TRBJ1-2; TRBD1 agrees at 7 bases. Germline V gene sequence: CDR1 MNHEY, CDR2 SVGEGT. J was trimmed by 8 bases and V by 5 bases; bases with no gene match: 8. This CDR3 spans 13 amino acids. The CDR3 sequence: CASSHRDRGGYTF. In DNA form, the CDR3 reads TGTGCCAGCAGTCACCGGGACAGAGGAGGCTACACCTTC.

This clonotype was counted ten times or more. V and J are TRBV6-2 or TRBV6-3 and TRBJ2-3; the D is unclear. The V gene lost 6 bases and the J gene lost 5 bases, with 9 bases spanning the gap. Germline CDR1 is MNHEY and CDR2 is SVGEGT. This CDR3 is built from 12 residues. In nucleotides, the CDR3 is TGTGCCAGCAGCTATAGCCGAGATACGCAGTATTTT. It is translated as CASSYSRDTQYF.

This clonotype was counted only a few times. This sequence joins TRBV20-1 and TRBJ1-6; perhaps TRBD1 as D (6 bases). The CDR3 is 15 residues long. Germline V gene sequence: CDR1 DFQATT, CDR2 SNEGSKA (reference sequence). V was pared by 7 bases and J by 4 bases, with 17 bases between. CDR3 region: CSVPGRQGYNSPLHF. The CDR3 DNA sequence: TGCAGTGTCCCGGGTCGGCAGGGGTATAATTCACCCCTCCACTTT.

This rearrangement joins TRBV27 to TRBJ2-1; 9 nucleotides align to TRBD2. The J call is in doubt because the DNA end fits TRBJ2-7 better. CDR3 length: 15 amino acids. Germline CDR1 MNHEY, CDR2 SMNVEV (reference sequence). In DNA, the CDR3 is TGTGCCAGCAGCTTAGGAGCGGGGGGTTACAATGAGCAGTACTTC. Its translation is CASSLGAGGYNEQYF.

The CDR3 protein is CASSDWGTSSTDTQYF. Written as DNA, the CDR3 is TGTGCCAGCAGTGACTGGGGGACGTCTAGCACAGATACGCAGTATTTT. The rearrangement uses TRBV6-4 and TRBJ2-3; D tentatively fits TRBD1 or TRBD2 (5 bases each). Per germline, CDR1 MRHNA and CDR2 SNTAGT. With 1 base removed from V and 0 bases from J, the gap between germline ends came to 11 bases. This CDR3 is built from 16 residues.

As DNA, the CDR3 is TGTGCCAGCAGCTTAGCCGGACTAGCGGGAGGGAATGAGCAGTTCTTC. Translating gives CASSLAGLAGGNEQFF. The chain carries TRBV7-9 and TRBJ2-1; 15 bases match TRBD2. V shed 0 bases and J 7 bases; nucleotides not matched to a gene: 1. Germline CDR1 reads SEHNR; CDR2 reads FQNEAQ (reference sequence). This CDR3 comprises 16 residues.

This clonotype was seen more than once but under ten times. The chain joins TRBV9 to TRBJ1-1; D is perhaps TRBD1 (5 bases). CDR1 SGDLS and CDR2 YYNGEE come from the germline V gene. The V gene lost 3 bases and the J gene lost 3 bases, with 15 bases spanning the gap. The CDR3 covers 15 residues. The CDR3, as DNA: TGTGCCAGCAGCGCGGCGGGGGGGTCGGACACTGAAGCTTTCTTT. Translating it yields CASSAAGGSDTEAFF.

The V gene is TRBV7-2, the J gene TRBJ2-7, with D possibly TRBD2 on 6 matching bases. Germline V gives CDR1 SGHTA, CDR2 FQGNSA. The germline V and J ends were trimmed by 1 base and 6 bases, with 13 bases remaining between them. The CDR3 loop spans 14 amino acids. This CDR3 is CASSLVGTGGEQYF. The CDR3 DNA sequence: TGTGCCAGCAGCTTAGTAGGGACTGGGGGCGAGCAGTACTTC.

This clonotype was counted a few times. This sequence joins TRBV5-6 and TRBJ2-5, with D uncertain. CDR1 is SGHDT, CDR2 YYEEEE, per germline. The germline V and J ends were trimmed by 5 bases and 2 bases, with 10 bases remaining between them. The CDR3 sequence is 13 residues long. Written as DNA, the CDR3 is TGTGCCAGCAGGTACCTACTGCAAGAGACCCAGTACTTC. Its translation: CASRYLLQETQYF.

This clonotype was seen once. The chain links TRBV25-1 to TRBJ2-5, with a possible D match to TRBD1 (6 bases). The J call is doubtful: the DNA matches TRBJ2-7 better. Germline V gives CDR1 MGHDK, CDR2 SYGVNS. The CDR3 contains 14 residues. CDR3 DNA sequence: TGTGCCAGCAGTGAAGCAGGGGAGTCCTACGAGCAGTACTTC. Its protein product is CASSEAGESYEQYF.

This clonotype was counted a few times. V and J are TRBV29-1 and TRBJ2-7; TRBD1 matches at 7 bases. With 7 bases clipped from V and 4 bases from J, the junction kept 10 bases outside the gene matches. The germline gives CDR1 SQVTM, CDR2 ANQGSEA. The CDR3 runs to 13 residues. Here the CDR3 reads CSARGQFLYEQYF. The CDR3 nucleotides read TGCAGCGCACGGGGACAGTTCCTTTACGAGCAGTACTTC.

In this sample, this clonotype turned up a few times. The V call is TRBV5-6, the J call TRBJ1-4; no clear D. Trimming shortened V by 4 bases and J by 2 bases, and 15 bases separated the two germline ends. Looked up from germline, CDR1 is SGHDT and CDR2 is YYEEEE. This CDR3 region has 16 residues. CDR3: CASSLRPAWTNEKLFF. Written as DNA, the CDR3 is TGTGCCAGCAGCCTCCGACCAGCTTGGACTAATGAAAAACTGTTTTTT.